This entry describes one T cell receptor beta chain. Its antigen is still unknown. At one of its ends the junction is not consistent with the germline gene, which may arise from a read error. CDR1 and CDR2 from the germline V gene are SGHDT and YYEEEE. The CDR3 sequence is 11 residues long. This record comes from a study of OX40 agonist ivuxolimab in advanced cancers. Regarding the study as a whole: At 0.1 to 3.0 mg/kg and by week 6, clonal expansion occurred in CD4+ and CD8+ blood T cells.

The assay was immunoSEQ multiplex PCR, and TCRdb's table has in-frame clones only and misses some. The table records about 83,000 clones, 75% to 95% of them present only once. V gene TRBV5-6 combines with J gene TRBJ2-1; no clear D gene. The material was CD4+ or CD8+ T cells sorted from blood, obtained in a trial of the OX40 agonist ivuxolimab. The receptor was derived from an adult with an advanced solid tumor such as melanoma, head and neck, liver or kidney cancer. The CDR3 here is CASSSNNEQFF. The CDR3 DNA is TGTGCCAGCAGCTCCAACAATGAGCAGTTCTTC. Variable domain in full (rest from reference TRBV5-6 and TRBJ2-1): DAGVTQSPTHLIKTRGQQVTLRCSPKSGHDTVSWYQQALGQGPQFIFQYYEEEERQRGNFPDRFSGHQFPNYSSELNVNALLLGDSALYLCASSSNNEQFFGPGTRLTVL.